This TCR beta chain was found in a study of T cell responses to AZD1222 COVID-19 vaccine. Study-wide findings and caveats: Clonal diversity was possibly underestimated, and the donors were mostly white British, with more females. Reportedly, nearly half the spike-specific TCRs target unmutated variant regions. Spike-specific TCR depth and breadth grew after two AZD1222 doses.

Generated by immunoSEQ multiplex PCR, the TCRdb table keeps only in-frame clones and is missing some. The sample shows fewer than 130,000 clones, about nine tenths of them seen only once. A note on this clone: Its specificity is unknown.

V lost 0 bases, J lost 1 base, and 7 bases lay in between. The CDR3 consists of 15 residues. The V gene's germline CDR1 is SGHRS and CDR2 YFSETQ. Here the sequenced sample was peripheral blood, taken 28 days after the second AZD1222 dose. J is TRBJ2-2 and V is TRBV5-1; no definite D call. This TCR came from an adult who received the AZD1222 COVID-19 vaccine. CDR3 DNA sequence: TGCGCCAGCAGCTTGGTTCCTGGGAACACCGGGGAGCTGTTTTTT. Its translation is CASSLVPGNTGELFF.